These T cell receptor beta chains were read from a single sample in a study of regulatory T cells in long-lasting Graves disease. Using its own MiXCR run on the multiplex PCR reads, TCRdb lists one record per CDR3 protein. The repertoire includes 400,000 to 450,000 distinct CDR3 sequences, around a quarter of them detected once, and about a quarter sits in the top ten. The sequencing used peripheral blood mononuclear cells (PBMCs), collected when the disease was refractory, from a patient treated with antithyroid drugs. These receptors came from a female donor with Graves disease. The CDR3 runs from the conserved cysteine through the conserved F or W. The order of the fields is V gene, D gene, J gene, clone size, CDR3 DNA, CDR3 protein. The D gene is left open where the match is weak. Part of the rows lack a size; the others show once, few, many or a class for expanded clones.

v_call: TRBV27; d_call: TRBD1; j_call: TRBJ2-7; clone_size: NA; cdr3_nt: TGTGCCAGCAGTTTACTAGGACAGGGGAACGAGCAGTACTTC; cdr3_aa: CASSLLGQGNEQYF
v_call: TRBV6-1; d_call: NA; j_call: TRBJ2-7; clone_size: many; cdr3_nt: TGTGCCAGCGGGTACGGGTTAACTTCCGGGTACGAGCAGTACTTC; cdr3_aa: CASGYGLTSGYEQYF
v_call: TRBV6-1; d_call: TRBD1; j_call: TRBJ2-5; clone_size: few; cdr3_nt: TGTGCCAGCACCAGGACAGGGTCCTCGGAGACCCAGTACTTC; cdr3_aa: CASTRTGSSETQYF
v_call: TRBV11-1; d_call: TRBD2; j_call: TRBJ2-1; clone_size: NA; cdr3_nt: TGTGCCAGCAGCTGGGAAGGTGTCGGACTAGCGAGCTACAATGAGCAGTTCTTC; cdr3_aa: CASSWEGVGLASYNEQFF
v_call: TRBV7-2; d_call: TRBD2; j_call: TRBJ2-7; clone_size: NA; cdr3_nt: TGTGCCAGCAGCTTAGGGTTAGCGGGATGGGCCTACGAGCAGTACTTC; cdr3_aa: CASSLGLAGWAYEQYF
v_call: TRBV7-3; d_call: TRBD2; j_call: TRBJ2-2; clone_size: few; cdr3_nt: TGTGCCAGCAGCTTAATTCGGCGGGAGGGGAACACCGGGGAGCTGTTTTTT; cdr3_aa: CASSLIRREGNTGELFF
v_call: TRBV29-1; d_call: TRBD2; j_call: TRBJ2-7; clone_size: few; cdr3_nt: TGCAGCGTTGAGGGCGGGGGGAGAGGTTACGAGCAGTACTTC; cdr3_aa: CSVEGGGRGYEQYF
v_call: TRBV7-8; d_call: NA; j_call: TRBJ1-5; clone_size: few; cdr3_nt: TGTGCCAGCAGCTCAGCGGGAAATCAGCCCCAGCATTTT; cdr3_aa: CASSSAGNQPQHF
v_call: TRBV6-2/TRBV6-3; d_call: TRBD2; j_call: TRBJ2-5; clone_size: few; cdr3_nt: TGTGCCAGCAGTGACGGACTAGCGGGTCTGACCCAGTACTTC; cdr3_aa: CASSDGLAGLTQYF
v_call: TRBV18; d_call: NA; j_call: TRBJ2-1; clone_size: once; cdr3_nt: TGTGCCAGCTCACCACCGTTCAATGAGCAGTTCTTC; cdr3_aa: CASSPPFNEQFF
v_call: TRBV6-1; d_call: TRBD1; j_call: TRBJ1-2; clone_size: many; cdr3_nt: TGTGCCAGCAGTAGGGGGCTAAGTGGCTACACCTTC; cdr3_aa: CASSRGLSGYTF
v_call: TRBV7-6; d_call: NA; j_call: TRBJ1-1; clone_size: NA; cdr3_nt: TGTGCCAGCAGCTTACCCGACAGGCCTCCAGAGGGGGCTTTCTTT; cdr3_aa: CASSLPDRPPEGAFF
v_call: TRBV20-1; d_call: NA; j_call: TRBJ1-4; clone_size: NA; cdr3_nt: TGCAGTGCCCTCCCCCTGGGGGACGAAAAACTGTTTTTT; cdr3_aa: CSALPLGDEKLFF
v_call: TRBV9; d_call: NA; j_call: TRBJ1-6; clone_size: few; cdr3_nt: TGTGCCAGCAGCCTTCGGGGGGGGGATTCACCCCTCCACTTT; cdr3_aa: CASSLRGGDSPLHF
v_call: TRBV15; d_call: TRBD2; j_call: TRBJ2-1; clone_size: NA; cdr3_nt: TGTGCCACCAGTTCTCTAGCGGACTACAATGAGCAGTTCTTC; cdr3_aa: CATSSLADYNEQFF
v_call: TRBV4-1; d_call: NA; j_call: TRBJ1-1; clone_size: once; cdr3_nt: TGCGCCAGCAGCCAAGGTGGCAGCGATGAAGCTTTCTTT; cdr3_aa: CASSQGGSDEAFF
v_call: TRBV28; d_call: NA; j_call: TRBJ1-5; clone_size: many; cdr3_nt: TGTGCCAGCAGTTTGGGTGGGGGGCTTTCGCAGCCCCAGCATTTT; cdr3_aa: CASSLGGGLSQPQHF
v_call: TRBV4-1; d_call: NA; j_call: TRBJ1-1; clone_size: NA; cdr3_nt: TGCGCCAGCAGCCAACCCCTGGGGGTTTCGGACACTGAAGCTTTCTTT; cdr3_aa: CASSQPLGVSDTEAFF
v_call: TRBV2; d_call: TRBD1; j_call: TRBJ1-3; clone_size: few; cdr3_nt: TGTGCCAGCACCACGGGGACAGGGATGGACACCATATATTTT; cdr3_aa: CASTTGTGMDTIYF
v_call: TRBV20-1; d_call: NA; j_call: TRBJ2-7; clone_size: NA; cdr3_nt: TGCAGTGCTAGAGATTATAAAGGCCCGGGCTCCTACGAGCAGTACTTC; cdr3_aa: CSARDYKGPGSYEQYF
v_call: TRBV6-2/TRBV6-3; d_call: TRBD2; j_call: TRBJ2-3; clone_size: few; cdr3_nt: TGTGCCAGCAGGGAGGGACTAGCGGGAGATGCAGATACGCAGTATTTT; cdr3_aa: CASREGLAGDADTQYF
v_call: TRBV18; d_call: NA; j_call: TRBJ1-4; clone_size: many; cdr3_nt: TGTGCCAGCTCACCACGGACAGCAACTAATGAAAAACTGTTTTTT; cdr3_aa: CASSPRTATNEKLFF